This T cell receptor (beta chain) originates from a study of blood T cell repertoires in COVID-19. Study-level information: Acute and convalescent COVID-19 samples came from the United States, Italy and Spain. Nucleic acid was either cDNA or gDNA, and it came from T cells, B-cell-depleted T cells, or PBMCs.

As handled by the study authors: Cell counts per sample came from amplifying reference gene primers. Sequencing used immunoSEQ multiplex PCR; TCRdb keeps in-frame clones, though not all of them. The V and J calls and clone size were taken over from that table, and D and trimming were inferred from the DNA. The top ten clones hold roughly 11% of a sample with about 120,000 clones, less than 90% of them seen once. The V gene lost 4 bases and the J gene lost 3 bases, with 13 bases spanning the gap. CDR3 length equals 15 residues. Germline lookup yields CDR1 LNHDA and CDR2 SQIVND (reference sequence). The V and J genes are TRBV19 and TRBJ1-5; D ambiguous. The TCR was taken from an older man with acute or convalescent COVID-19. The sequenced sample was peripheral blood. The CDR3 nucleotides read TGTGCCAGTAGTACCCACATCGAGGCCAATCAGCCCCAGCATTTT. Translated, it gives CASSTHIEANQPQHF.